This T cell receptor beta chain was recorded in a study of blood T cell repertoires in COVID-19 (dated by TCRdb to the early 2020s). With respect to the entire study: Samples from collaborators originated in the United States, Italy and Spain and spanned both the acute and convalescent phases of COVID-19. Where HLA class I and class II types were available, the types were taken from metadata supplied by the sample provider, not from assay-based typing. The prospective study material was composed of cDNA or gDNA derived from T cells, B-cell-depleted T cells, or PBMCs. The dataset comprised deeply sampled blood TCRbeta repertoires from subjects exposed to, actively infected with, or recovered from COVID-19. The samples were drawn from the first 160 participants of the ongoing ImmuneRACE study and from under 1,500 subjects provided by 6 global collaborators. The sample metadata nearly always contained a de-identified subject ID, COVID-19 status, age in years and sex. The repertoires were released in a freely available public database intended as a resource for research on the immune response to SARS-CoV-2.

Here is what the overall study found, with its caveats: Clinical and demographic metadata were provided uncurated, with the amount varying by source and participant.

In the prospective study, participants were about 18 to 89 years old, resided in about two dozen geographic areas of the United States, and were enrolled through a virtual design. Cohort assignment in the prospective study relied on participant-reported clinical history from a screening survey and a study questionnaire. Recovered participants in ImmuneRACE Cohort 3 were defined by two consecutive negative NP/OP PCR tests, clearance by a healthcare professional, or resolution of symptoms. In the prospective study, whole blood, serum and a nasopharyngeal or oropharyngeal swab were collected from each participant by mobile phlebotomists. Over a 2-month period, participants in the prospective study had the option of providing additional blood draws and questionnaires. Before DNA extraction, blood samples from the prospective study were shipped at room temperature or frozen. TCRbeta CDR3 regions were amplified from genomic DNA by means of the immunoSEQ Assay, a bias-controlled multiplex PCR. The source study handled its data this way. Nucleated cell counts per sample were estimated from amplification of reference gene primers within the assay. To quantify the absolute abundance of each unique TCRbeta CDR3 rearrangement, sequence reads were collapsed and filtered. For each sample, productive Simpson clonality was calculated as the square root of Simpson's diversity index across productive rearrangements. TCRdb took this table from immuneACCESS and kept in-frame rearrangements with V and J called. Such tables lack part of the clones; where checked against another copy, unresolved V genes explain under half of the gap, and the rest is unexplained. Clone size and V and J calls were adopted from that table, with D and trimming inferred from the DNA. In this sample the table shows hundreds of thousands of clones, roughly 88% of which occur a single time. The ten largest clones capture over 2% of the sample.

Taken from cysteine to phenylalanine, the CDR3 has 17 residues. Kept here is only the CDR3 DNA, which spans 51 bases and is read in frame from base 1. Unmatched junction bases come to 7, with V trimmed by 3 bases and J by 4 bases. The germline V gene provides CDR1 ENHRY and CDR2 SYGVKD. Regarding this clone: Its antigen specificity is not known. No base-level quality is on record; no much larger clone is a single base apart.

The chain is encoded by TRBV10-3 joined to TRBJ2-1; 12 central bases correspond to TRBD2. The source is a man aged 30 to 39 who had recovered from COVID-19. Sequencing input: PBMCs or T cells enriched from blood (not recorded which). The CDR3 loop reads CAISEDHGTSGYNEQFF. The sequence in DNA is TGTGCCATCAGTGAAGATCATGGGACTAGCGGGTACAATGAGCAGTTCTTC.